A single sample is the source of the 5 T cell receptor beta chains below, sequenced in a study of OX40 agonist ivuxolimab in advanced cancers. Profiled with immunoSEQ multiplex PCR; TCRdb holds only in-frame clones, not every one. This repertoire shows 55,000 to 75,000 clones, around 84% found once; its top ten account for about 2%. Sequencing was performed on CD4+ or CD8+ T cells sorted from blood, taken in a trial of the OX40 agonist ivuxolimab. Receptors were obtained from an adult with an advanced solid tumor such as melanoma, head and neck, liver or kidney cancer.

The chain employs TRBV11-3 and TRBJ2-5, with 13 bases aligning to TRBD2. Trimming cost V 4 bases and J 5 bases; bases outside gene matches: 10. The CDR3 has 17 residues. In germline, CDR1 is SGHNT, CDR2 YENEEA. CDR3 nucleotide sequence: TGTGCCAGCAGCTGGGGACTAGCGGGATACGGGCGTGAGACCCAGTACTTC. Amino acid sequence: CASSWGLAGYGRETQYF.

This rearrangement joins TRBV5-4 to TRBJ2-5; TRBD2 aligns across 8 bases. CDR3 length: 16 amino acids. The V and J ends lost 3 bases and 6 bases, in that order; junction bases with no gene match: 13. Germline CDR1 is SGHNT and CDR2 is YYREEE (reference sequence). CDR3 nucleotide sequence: TGTGCCAGCAGCTGGGACGGGCGGGGGGAACTTAAGACCCAGTACTTC. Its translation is CASSWDGRGELKTQYF.

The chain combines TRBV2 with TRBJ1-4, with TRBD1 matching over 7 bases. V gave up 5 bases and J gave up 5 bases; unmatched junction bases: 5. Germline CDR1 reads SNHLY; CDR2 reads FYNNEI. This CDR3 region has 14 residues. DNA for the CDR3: TGTGCCAGCAGTCAACAGGGGTCCAATGAAAAACTGTTTTTT. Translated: CASSQQGSNEKLFF.

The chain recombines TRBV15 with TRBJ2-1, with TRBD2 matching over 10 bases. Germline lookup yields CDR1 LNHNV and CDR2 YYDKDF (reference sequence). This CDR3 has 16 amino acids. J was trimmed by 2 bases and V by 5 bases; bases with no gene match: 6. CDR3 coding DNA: TGTGCCACCAGCGGCCTAGCGGGAGAGACCTACAATGAGCAGTTCTTC. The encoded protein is CATSGLAGETYNEQFF.

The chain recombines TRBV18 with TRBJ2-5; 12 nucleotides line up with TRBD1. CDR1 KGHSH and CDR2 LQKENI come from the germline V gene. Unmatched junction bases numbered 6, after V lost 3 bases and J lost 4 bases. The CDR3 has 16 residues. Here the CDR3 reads CASSPQGTGGSETQYF. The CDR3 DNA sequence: TGTGCCAGCTCACCTCAGGGGACAGGGGGCTCAGAGACCCAGTACTTC.